This T cell receptor (beta chain) emerged from a study of blood T cell repertoires in COVID-19. Study information: Italy, Spain and the United States were the sources of the convalescent and acute COVID-19 samples. In each case, the material was cDNA or gDNA derived from T cells, B-cell-depleted T cells, or PBMCs.

The V gene lost 4 bases and the J gene lost 2 bases, with 10 bases spanning the gap. The CDR3 covers 14 residues. Germline CDR1 is LNHDA and CDR2 is SQIVND (reference sequence). Original methodology: Estimation of nucleated cell counts was performed using reference gene primer amplification. Assay used: immunoSEQ multiplex PCR; TCRdb lists only in-frame clones, some missing. V and J calls and clone size follow that table, whereas D and trimming were derived from the DNA. The sample consists of 100,000 or so clones, roughly 80% of them appearing once. The chain links TRBV19 to TRBJ2-3; D may be TRBD1 (5 bases). The sequenced material came from peripheral blood. This sequence was found in a woman aged 80 or older with acute or convalescent COVID-19. Here the CDR3 DNA reads TGTGCCAGTAGTAAAGGGGCCTTCACAGATACGCAGTATTTT. It specifies CASSKGAFTDTQYF.